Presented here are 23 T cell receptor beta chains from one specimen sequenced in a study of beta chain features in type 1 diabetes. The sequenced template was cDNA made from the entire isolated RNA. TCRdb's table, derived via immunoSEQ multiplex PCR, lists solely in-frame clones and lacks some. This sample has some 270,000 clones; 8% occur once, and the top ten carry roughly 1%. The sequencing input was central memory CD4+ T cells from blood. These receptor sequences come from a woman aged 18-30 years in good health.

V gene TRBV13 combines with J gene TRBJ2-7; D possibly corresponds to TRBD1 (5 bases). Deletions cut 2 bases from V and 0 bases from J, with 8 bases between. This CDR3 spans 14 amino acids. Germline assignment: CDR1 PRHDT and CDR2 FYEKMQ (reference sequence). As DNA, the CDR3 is TGTGCCAGCAGCTTAAAGGGGTCCTCCTACGAGCAGTACTTC. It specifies CASSLKGSSYEQYF.

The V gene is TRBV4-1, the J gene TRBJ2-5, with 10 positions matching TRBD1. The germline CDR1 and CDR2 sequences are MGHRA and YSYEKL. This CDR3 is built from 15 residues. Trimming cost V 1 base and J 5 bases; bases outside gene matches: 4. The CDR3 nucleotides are TGCGCCAGCAGCCAAGGGGGACAGGGGAGCGAGACCCAGTACTTC. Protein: CASSQGGQGSETQYF.

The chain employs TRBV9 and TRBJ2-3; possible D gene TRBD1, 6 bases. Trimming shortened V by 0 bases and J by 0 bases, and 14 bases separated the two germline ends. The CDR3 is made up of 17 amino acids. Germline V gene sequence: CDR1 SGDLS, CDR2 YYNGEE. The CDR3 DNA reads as TGTGCCAGCAGCGTAGAATCAGGGGCTGTTAGCACAGATACGCAGTATTTT. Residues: CASSVESGAVSTDTQYF.

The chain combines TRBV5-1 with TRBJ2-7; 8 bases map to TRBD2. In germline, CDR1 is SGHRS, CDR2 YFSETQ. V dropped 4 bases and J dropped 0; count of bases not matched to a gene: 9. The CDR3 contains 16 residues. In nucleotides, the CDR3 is TGCGCCAGCAGCATGATTAGCGGGATTAGCTCCTACGAGCAGTACTTC. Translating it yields CASSMISGISSYEQYF.

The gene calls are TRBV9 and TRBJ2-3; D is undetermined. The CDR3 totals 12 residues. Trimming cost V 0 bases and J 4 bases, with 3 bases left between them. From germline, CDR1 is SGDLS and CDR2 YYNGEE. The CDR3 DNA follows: TGTGCCAGCAGCGTAGCCTCAGATACGCAGTATTTT. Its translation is CASSVASDTQYF.

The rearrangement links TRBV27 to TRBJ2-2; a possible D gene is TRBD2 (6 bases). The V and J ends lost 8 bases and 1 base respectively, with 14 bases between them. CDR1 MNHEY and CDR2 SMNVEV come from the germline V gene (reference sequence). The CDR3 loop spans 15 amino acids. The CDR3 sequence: CASGRDSRNTGELFF. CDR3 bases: TGTGCCAGCGGCCGGGACTCCCGGAACACCGGGGAGCTGTTTTTT.

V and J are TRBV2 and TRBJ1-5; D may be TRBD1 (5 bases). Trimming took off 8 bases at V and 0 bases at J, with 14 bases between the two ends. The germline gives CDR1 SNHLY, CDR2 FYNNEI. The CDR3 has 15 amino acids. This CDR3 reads CASGAIPNSNQPQHF. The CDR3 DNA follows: TGTGCCAGCGGGGCAATTCCGAATAGCAATCAGCCCCAGCATTTT. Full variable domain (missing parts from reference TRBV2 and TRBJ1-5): EPEVTQTPSHQVTQMGQEVILRCVPISNHLYFYWYRQILGQKVEFLVSFYNNEISEKSEIFDDQFSVERPDGSNFTLKIRSTKLEDSAMYFCASGAIPNSNQPQHFGDGTRLSIL.

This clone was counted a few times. For the CDR3, the DNA is TGTGCCAGCAGTGAATATTGGGCGGCTACCTCTGGGGCCAACGTCCTGACTTTC. This translates into CASSEYWAATSGANVLTF. J is TRBJ2-6 and V is TRBV25-1; no reliable D call. The length of the CDR3 is 18 residues. The germline V and J ends were trimmed by 0 bases and 0 bases, with 12 bases remaining between them. Germline V gene lookup returns CDR1 MGHDK and CDR2 SYGVNS.

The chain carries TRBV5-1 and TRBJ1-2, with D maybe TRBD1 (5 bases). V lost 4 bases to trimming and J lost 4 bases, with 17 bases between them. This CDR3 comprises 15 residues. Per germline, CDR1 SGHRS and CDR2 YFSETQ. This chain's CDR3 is CASSTWDVGLYGYTF. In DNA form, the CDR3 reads TGCGCCAGCAGCACGTGGGACGTCGGGCTCTATGGCTACACCTTC.

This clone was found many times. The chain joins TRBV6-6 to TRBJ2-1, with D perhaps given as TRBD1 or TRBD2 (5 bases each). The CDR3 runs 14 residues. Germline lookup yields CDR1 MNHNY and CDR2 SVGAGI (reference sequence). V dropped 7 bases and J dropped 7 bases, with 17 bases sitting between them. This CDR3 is CASTFQGEGNEQFF. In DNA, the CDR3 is TGTGCCAGCACATTCCAGGGTGAGGGGAATGAGCAGTTCTTC.

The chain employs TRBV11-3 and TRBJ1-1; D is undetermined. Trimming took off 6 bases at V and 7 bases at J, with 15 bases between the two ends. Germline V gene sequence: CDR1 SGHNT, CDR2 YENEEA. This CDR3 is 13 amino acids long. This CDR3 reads CASRVLGMGEAFF. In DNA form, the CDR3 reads TGTGCCAGCAGGGTCCTGGGCATGGGTGAAGCTTTCTTT.

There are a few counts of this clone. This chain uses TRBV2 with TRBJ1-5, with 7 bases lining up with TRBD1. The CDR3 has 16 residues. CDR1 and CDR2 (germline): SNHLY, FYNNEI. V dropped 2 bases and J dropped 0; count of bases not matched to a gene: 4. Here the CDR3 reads CASSEWGTVSNQPQHF. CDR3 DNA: TGTGCCAGCAGTGAATGGGGGACAGTTAGCAATCAGCCCCAGCATTTT.

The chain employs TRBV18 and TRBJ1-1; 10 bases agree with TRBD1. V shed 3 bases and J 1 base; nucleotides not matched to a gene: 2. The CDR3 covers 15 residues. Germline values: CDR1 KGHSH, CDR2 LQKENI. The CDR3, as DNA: TGTGCCAGCTCACCGACAGGGGGCCCGAACACTGAAGCTTTCTTT. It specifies CASSPTGGPNTEAFF.

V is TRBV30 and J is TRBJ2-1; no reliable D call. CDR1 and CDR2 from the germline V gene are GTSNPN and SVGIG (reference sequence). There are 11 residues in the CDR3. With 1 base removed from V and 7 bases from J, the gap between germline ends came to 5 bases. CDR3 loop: CAWSGINEQFF. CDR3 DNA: TGTGCCTGGAGTGGTATTAATGAGCAGTTCTTC.

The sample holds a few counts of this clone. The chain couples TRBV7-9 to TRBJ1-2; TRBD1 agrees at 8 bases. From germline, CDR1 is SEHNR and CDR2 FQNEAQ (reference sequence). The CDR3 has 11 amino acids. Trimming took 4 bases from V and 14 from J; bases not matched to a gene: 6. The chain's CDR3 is CASSWTGQWTF. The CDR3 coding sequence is TGTGCCAGCAGCTGGACAGGGCAATGGACCTTC.

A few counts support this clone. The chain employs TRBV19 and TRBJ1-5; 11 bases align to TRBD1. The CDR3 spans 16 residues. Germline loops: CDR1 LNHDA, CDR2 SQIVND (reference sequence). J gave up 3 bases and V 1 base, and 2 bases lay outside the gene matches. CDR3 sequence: CASSIVGQGDNQPQHF. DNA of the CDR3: TGTGCCAGTAGTATAGTGGGACAGGGGGACAATCAGCCCCAGCATTTT. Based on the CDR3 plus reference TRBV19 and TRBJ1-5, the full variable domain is DGGITQSPKYLFRKEGQNVTLSCEQNLNHDAMYWYRQDPGQGLRLIYYSQIVNDFQKGDIAEGYSVSREKKESFPLTVTSAQKNPTAFYLCASSIVGQGDNQPQHFGDGTRLSIL.

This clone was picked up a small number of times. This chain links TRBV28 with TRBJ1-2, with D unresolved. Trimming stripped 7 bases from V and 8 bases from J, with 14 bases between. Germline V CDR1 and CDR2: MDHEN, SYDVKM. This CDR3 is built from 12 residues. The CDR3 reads CASNAGLKGYTF. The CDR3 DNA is TGTGCCAGCAACGCGGGGTTAAAAGGCTACACCTTC.

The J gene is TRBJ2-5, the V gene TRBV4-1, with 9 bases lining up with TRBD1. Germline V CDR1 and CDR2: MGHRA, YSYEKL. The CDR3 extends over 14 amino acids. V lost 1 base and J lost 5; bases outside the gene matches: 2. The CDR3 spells CASSQVGTGETQYF. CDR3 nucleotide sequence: TGCGCCAGCAGCCAAGTGGGGACAGGGGAGACCCAGTACTTC.

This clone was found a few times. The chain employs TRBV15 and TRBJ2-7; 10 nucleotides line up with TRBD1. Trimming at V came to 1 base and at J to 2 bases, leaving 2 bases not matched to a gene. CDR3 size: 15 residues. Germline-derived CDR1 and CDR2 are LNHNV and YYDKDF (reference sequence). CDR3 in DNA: TGTGCCACCAGCAGAGGACAGGGGGCTGCCTACGAGCAGTACGTC. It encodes CATSRGQGAAYEQYV.

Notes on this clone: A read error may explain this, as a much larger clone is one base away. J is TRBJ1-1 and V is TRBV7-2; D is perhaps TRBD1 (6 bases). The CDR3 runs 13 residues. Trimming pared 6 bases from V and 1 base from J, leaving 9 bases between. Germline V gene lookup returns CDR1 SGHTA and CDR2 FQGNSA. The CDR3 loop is CASSQQGNTEAFF. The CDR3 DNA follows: TGTGCCAGCAGTCAACAGGGGAACACTGAAGCTTTCTTT.

CDR3 sequence (DNA): TGCGCCAGCAGCGAAACCCCAGCGGGGGGAGGTGAGCAGTTCTTC. As protein: CASSETPAGGGEQFF. The chain has TRBV4-3 and TRBJ2-1; the match to TRBD2 covers 9 bases. Germline V gene lookup returns CDR1 LGHNA and CDR2 YSLEER. V lost 5 bases and J lost 9; bases outside the gene matches: 11. The CDR3 spans 15 residues.

The CDR3 loop reads CASSERGSGANVLTF. The CDR3 nucleotides are TGTGCCAGCAGTGAGCGGGGATCCGGGGCCAACGTCCTGACTTTC. The chain links TRBV27 to TRBJ2-6, with TRBD2 matching 7 bases. There are 15 residues in the CDR3. The germline gives CDR1 MNHEY, CDR2 SMNVEV (reference sequence). With 5 bases clipped from V and 4 bases from J, the junction kept 5 bases outside the gene matches.

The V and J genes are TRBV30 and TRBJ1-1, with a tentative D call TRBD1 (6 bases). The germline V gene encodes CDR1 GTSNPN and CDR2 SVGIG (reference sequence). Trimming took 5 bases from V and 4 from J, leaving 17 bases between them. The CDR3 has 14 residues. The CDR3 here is CAWAKGGYTTEAFF. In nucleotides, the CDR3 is TGTGCCTGGGCTAAAGGGGGGTATACCACTGAAGCTTTCTTT.